This T cell receptor beta chain was identified in a study of OX40 agonist ivuxolimab in advanced cancers. General notes on the study: The costimulatory receptor OX40 (CD134) was targeted by ivuxolimab, a fully human IgG2 agonistic monoclonal antibody. Intravenous ivuxolimab was administered to patients every 2 weeks at six dose levels: 0.01, 0.1, 0.3, 1.5, 3 and 10 mg/kg. Among the roughly 50 dose-escalation patients, around 20 had hepatocellular carcinoma, about 15 melanoma, 9 renal cell carcinoma and 9 head and neck cancer. In the dose-escalation cohort, around four fifths of patients were male, and the mean age was approximately 64 years, with a range of roughly 20 to 85. Patients were allowed to have had prior anti-PD-1, anti-PD-L1 or anti-CTLA-4 therapy, and 30% to 50% of the dose-escalation patients had previously received checkpoint inhibitors. Partial responses were achieved by three dose-escalation patients, of whom one had hepatocellular carcinoma and two had cutaneous melanoma. The purpose of peripheral TCRbeta sequencing was to test whether ivuxolimab changed TCR sequence diversity and led to clonal T-cell expansion. The monotherapy dose-escalation portion (N of about 50 patients) of the phase I ivuxolimab trial is reported in the paper.

V was cut back by 0 bases and J by 2 bases, leaving a gap of 12 bases between them. CDR1 and CDR2 are drawn from the germline V gene: SGHRS, YFSETQ. From the cysteine through the phenylalanine, the CDR3 covers 15 amino acids. Just CDR3 DNA is preserved here, 45 bases in frame from base 1. Concerning this clone: The specificity of this receptor is unknown. No much larger clone exists at a distance of one base, and base qualities are not known.

The study at large found these results: After ivuxolimab, more expanded clones were found on average in CD8+ T cells than in CD4+ T cells. Low levels of normalized T-cell clonal expansion were also seen in some patients who did not respond. At doses of 0.1 to 3.0 mg/kg, clonal expansion of both CD4+ and CD8+ T cells in blood was seen between baseline and week 6. Which antigens the clonally expanded peripheral T cells were specific for was not determined. Partial responders in the 0.1-3.0 mg/kg groups had among the lowest normalized peripheral clonal expansion, especially among CD8+ T cells.

Patients with autoimmune disease history or receiving systemic immunosuppression were excluded from the trial. Peripheral blood for TCR sequencing was drawn from every dose cohort at baseline, at cycle 4 day 1 and at cycle 7 day 1. Samples were obtained from an open-label, multicenter, first-in-human phase I dose-escalation trial of ivuxolimab. The trial enrolled adults with locally advanced or metastatic head and neck squamous cell, hepatocellular, melanoma or renal cell carcinoma. Before TCR sequencing, CD4+ and CD8+ T cells were separately sorted from peripheral blood. Genomic DNA was isolated from the sorted cells so that the TCRbeta CDR3 region could be sequenced. TCRbeta CDR3 regions were sequenced using the immunoSEQ Assay. TCRdb carries this immuneACCESS record with in-frame sequences only. Its versions omit some clonotypes, under half of them owing to an unresolved V gene in the studies checked, with the rest unexplained. This sample is represented by 50,000 or so clones; approximately 85% of them were singletons. The ten largest clones capture 4% to 5% of the sample.

The input for sequencing was CD4+ or CD8+ T cells sorted from blood, taken in a trial of the OX40 agonist ivuxolimab. The V and J segments used are TRBV5-1 and TRBJ2-7, with TRBD1 as a weak D call on 6 bases. This receptor was taken from an adult with an advanced solid tumor such as melanoma, head and neck, liver or kidney cancer. The bases read TGCGCCAGCAGCTTGGGAGACAGGTCTACCTACGAGCAGTACTTC. Its coded protein is CASSLGDRSTYEQYF.